This TCR beta chain was obtained from a study of yellow fever vaccine responses in identical twins. This CDR3 comprises 16 residues. Germline V lookup: CDR1 MNHNS, CDR2 SASEGT. V lost 7 bases and J lost 3; bases outside the gene matches: 11. Using its own MiXCR run on the RT-PCR reads, TCRdb lists one record per CDR3 protein. The sample consists of about 19,000 distinct CDR3 sequences, 55% to 70% of them appearing once. Notes on this clonotype: The antigen remains unidentified.

Findings of the study overall: Twins' T cell vaccine responses reportedly looked partly convergent, partly personalized.

The material was T cells from blood (PBMCs), unsorted or a sorted subset (not recorded which), obtained before or after yellow fever vaccination (not recorded which). The chain combines TRBV6-1 with TRBJ2-7; TRBD1 matches at 11 bases. The TCR was taken from a woman aged 18-29 years who received the yellow fever vaccine. The CDR3: CASIGAPGQGVYEQYF. CDR3 in DNA: TGTGCCAGCATCGGGGCCCCGGGACAGGGGGTCTACGAGCAGTACTTC.